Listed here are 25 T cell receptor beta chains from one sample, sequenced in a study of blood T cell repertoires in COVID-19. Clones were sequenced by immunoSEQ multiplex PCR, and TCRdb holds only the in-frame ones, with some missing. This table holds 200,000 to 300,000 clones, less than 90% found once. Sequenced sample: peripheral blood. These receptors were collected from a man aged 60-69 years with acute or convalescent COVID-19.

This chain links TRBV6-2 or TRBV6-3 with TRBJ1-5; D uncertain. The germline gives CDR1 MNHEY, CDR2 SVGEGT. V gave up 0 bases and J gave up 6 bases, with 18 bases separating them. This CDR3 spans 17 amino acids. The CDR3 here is CASSYSIKSGRGQPQHF. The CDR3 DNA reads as TGTGCCAGCAGTTACTCGATTAAATCCGGGCGGGGTCAGCCCCAGCATTTT.

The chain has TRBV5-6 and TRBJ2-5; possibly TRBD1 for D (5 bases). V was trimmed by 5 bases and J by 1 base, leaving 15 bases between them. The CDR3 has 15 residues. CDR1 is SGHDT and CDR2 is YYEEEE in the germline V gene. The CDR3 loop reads CASSLNRLSQETQYF. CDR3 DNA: TGTGCCAGCAGTCTCAACAGGTTATCCCAAGAGACCCAGTACTTC.

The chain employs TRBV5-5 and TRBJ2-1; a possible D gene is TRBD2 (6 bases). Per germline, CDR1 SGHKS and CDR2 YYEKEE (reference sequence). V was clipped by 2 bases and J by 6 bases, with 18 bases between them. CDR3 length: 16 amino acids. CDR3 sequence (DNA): TGTGCCAGCAGCTTATCCTACGGGAGCCTCATCAATGAGCAGTTCTTC. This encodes CASSLSYGSLINEQFF.

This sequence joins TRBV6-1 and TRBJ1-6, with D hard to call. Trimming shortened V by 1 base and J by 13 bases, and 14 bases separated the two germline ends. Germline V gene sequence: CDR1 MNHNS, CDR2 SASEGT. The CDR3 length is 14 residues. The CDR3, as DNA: TGTGCCAGCAGTGAAGACGTCCGCGAATCGCCCCTCCACTTT. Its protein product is CASSEDVRESPLHF.

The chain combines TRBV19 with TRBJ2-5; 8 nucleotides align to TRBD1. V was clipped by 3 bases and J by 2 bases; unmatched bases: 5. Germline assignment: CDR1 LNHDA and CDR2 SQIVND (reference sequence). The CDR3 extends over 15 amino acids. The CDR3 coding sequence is TGTGCCAGTAGTATCGGGACAGGAAAACAAGAGACCCAGTACTTC. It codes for CASSIGTGKQETQYF.

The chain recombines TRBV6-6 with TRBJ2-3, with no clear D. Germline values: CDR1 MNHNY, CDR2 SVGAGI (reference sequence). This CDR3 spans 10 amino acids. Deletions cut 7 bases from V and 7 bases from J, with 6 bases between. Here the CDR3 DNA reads TGTGCCAGCAACAAAAATACGCAGTATTTT. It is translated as CASNKNTQYF.

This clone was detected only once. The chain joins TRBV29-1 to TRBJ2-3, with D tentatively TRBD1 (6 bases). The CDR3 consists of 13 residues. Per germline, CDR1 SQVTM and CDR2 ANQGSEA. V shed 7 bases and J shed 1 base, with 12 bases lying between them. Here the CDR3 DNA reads TGCAGCGCCCGGACAGAAGGCACAGATACGCAGTATTTT. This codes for CSARTEGTDTQYF.

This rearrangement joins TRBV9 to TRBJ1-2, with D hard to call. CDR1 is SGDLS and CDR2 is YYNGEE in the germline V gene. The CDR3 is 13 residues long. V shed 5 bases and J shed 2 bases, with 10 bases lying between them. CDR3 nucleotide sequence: TGTGCCAGCAGTGTTACAGAGAACTATGGCTACACCTTC. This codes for CASSVTENYGYTF.

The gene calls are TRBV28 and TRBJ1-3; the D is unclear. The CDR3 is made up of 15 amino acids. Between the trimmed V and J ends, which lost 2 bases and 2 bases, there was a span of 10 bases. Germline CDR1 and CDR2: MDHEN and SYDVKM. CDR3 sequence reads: CASSLEGTTGNTIYF. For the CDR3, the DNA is TGTGCCAGCAGTTTAGAGGGTACGACTGGAAACACCATATATTTT. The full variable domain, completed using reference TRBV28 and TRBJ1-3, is DVKVTQSSRYLVKRTGEKVFLECVQDMDHENMFWYRQDPGLGLRLIYFSYDVKMKEKGDIPEGYSVSREKKERFSLILESASTNQTSMYLCASSLEGTTGNTIYFGEGSWLTVV.

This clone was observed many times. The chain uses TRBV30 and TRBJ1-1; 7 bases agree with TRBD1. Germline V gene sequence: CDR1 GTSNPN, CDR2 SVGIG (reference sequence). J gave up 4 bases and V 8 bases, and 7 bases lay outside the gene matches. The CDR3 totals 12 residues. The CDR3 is CARGQGGTEAFF. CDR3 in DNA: TGTGCCCGAGGGCAGGGGGGCACTGAAGCTTTCTTT.

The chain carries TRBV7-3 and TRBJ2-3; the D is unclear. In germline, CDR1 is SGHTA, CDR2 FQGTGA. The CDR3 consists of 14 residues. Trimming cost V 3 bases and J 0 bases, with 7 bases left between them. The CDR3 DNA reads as TGTGCCAGCAGCTTTGCGGCTAGCACAGATACGCAGTATTTT. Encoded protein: CASSFAASTDTQYF. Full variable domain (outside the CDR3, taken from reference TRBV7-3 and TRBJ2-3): GAGVSQTPSNKVTEKGKYVELRCDPISGHTALYWYRQSLGQGPEFLIYFQGTGAADDSGLPNDRFFAVRPEGSVSTLKIQRTERGDSAVYLCASSFAASTDTQYFGPGTRLTVL.

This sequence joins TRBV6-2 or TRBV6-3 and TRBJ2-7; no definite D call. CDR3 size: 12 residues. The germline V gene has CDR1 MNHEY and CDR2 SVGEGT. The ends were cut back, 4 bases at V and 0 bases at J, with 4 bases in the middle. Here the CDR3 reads CASSLDSYEQYF. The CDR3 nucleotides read TGTGCCAGCAGTTTAGACTCCTACGAGCAGTACTTC.

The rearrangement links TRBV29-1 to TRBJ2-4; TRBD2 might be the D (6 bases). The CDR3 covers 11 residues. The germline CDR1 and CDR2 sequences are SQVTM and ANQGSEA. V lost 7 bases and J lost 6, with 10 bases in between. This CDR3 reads CSGGDVNIQYF. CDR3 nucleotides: TGCAGCGGCGGGGACGTAAACATTCAGTACTTC.

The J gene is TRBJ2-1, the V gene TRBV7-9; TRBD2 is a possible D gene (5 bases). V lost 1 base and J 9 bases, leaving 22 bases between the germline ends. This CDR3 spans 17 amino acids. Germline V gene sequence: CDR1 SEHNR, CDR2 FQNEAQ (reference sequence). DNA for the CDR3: TGTGCCAGCAGCTTAGTCATCGGGGAGTCCACAACAACTGAGCAGTTCTTC. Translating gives CASSLVIGESTTTEQFF.

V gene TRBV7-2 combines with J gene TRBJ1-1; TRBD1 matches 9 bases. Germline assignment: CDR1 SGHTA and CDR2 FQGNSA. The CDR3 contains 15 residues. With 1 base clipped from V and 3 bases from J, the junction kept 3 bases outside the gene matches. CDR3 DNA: TGTGCCAGCAGCTTAGGGGACAGGGACTACACTGAAGCTTTCTTT. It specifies CASSLGDRDYTEAFF.

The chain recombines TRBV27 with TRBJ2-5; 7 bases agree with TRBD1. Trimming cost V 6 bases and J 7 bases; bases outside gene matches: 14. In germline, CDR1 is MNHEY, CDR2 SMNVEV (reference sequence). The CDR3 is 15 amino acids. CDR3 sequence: CASRTGQALWRTQYF. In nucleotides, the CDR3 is TGTGCCAGCAGGACCGGACAGGCGCTATGGCGGACCCAGTACTTC.

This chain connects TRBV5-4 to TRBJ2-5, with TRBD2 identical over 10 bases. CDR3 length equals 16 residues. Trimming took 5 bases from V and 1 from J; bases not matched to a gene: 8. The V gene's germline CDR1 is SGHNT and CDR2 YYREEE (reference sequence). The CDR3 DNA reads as TGTGCCAGCAGACTCAGTAGCGGGAGGACCCAAGAGACCCAGTACTTC. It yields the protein CASRLSSGRTQETQYF.

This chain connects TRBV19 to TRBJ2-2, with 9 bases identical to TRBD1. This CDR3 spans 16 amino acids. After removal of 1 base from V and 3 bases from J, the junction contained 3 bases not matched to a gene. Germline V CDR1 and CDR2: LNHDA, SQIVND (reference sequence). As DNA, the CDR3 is TGTGCCAGTAGTATAGGGTGGACAGGGGACACCGGGGAGCTGTTTTTT. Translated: CASSIGWTGDTGELFF.

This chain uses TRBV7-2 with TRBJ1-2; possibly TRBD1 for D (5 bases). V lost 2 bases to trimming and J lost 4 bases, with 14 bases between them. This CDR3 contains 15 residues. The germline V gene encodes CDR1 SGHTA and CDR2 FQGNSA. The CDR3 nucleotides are TGTGCCAGCAGCTTAAGAGTCGTGGGGGGCTATGGCTACACCTTC. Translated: CASSLRVVGGYGYTF.

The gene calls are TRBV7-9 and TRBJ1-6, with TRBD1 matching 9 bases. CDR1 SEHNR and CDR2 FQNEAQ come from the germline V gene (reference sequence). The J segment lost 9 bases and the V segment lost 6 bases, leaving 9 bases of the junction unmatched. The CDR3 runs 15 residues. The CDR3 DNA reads TGTGCCAGCAGTTCATGGACAGGGGCAGGTTCACCCCTCCACTTT. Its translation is CASSSWTGAGSPLHF.

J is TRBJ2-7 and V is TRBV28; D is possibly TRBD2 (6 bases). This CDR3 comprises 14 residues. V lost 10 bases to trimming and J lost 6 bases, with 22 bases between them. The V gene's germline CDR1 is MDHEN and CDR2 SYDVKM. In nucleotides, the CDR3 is TGTGCCACGAACTCCGGGAGACCCTCGTCCGAGCAGTACTTC. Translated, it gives CATNSGRPSSEQYF.

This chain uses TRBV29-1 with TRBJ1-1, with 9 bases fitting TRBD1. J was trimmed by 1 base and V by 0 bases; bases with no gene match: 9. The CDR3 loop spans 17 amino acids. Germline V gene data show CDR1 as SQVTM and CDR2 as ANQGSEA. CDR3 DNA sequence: TGCAGCGTTGAAGATGGATGGGGGGGACAGGGGAACACTGAAGCTTTCTTT. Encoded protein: CSVEDGWGGQGNTEAFF.

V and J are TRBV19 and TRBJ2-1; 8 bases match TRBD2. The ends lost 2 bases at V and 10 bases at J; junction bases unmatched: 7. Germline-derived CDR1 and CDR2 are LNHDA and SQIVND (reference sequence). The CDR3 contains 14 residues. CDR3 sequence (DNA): TGTGCCAGTAGTATAAGCGGGAGTCGGTTGGAGCAGTTCTTC. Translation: CASSISGSRLEQFF.

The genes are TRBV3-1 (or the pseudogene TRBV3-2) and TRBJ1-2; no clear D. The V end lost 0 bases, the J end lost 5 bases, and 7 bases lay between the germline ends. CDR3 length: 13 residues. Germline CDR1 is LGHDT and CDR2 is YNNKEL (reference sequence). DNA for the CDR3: TGTGCCAGCAGCCAAGAGTCCGTTTATGGCTACACCTTC. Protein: CASSQESVYGYTF.

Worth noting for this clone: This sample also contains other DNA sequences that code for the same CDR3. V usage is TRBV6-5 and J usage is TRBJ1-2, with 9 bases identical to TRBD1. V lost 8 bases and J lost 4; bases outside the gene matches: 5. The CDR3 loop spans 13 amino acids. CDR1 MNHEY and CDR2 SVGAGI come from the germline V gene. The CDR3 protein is CASSPDRGYGYTF. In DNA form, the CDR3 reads TGTGCCAGCTCCCCGGACAGGGGCTATGGCTACACCTTC.